Presented here are 19 T cell receptor beta chains from one specimen sequenced in a study of T cells in Graves' hyperthyroidism and ophthalmopathy. The CDR3 regions of TCR beta were amplified from RNA transcripts. In the first-round RT-PCR of the TCR CDR3, the HTBI primer set was used. TCRdb reprocessed the multiplex PCR reads with MiXCR, giving one entry per CDR3 protein. The sample lists 400,000 to 550,000 distinct CDR3 sequences, around 22% occurring once. The specimen sequenced was blood. Receptors originate from a woman in her 30s with Graves' ophthalmopathy.

This chain uses TRBV6-1 with TRBJ1-1; the match to TRBD1 covers 10 bases. Germline lookup yields CDR1 MNHNS and CDR2 SASEGT. V lost 7 bases, J lost 6 bases, and 8 bases stayed unmatched. The CDR3 spans 14 residues. CDR3 residues: CASTLGQGWPEAFF. Here the CDR3 DNA reads TGTGCCAGCACCCTGGGACAGGGGTGGCCTGAAGCTTTCTTT.

In its sample, this clonotype was seen many times. The chain carries TRBV20-1 and TRBJ2-4, with D possibly being TRBD1 or TRBD2 (5 bases each). V was cut by 5 bases and J by 4 bases, with 15 bases left in between. Germline V gene data show CDR1 as DFQATT and CDR2 as SNEGSKA (reference sequence). The CDR3 sequence is 14 residues long. The CDR3 spells CSASSGTEKNIQYF. CDR3 bases: TGCAGTGCTTCCTCCGGGACCGAAAAAAACATTCAGTACTTC.

This clonotype showed up many times. The chain's CDR3 is CASRTRQGSNYGYTF. DNA for the CDR3: TGTGCCAGCAGGACAAGACAGGGGAGCAACTATGGCTACACCTTC. The chain employs TRBV28 and TRBJ1-2, with 8 bases lining up with TRBD1. Trimming took 6 bases from V and 2 from J; bases not matched to a gene: 8. Germline CDR1 and CDR2: MDHEN and SYDVKM. The CDR3 has 15 amino acids.

Details on this clonotype: It may be a read error: a sequence one base away is much more abundant. The CDR3 loop is CTTSRGGNNQPQHF. The CDR3 coding sequence is TGTACCACCAGCAGGGGAGGGAACAATCAGCCCCAGCATTTT. V is TRBV15 and J is TRBJ1-5; the D gene is possibly TRBD1 (6 bases). Per germline, CDR1 LNHNV and CDR2 YYDKDF (reference sequence). The CDR3 sequence is 14 residues long.

This clonotype was recorded at least ten times. The chain recombines TRBV27 with TRBJ2-7, with D tentatively TRBD1 or TRBD2 (5 bases each). Germline V gives CDR1 MNHEY, CDR2 SMNVEV (reference sequence). The V end lost 2 bases, the J end lost 3 bases, and 14 bases lay between the germline ends. This CDR3 is 15 amino acids long. The CDR3 spells CASSLRGRWFYEQYF. The CDR3 nucleotides read TGTGCCAGCAGTTTAAGGGGACGGTGGTTCTACGAGCAGTACTTC.

V gene TRBV9 combines with J gene TRBJ1-2; TRBD1 might be the D (5 bases). CDR3 size: 13 residues. Germline CDR1 is SGDLS and CDR2 is YYNGEE. V was cut by 4 bases and J by 6 bases, with 13 bases left in between. The CDR3 region is CASSPRGEDGYTF. The DNA for the CDR3 is TGTGCCAGCAGCCCCCGGGGGGAGGATGGCTACACCTTC. Full variable domain (remainder filled in from reference TRBV9 and TRBJ1-2): DSGVTQTPKHLITATGQRVTLRCSPRSGDLSVYWYQQSLDQGLQFLIQYYNGEERAKGNILERFSAQQFPDLHSELNLSSLELGDSALYFCASSPRGEDGYTFGSGTRLTVV.

This clonotype was detected ten times or more. V is TRBV7-2 and J is TRBJ1-2; D remains ambiguous. Germline CDR1 and CDR2: SGHTA and FQGNSA. CDR3 size: 14 residues. V was cut by 5 bases and J by 7 bases, with 17 bases left in between. The CDR3 protein is CASSPYRTAGGYTF. CDR3 in DNA: TGTGCCAGCAGCCCCTACCGGACGGCGGGTGGCTACACCTTC.

Many counts were recorded for this clonotype. This chain links TRBV15 with TRBJ2-7; 7 nucleotides agree with TRBD2. Germline CDR1 LNHNV, CDR2 YYDKDF (reference sequence). J was trimmed by 6 bases and V by 5 bases; bases with no gene match: 4. The CDR3 loop spans 12 amino acids. The CDR3: CATSFGTTEQYF. DNA for the CDR3: TGTGCCACCAGCTTCGGGACTACCGAGCAGTACTTC.

The V and J genes are TRBV12-3 or TRBV12-4 and TRBJ1-2; D ambiguous. This CDR3 contains 14 residues. V shed 4 bases and J shed 2 bases, with 11 bases lying between them. The CDR3 reads CASSYVPENYGYTF. The CDR3 DNA sequence: TGTGCCAGCAGTTACGTTCCGGAGAACTATGGCTACACCTTC.

This chain joins TRBV27 and TRBJ2-7, with TRBD2 as a possible D gene (5 bases). Trimming cost V 5 bases and J 4 bases, with 15 bases left between them. This CDR3 is built from 14 residues. From germline, CDR1 is MNHEY and CDR2 SMNVEV (reference sequence). CDR3 in DNA: TGTGCCAGCAGTCCGACCGGGATACAATACGAGCAGTACTTC. Amino acid sequence: CASSPTGIQYEQYF.

There are many counts of this clonotype. This chain joins TRBV7-9 and TRBJ2-7; a weak D match, TRBD1 (6 bases). The germline V gene has CDR1 SEHNR and CDR2 FQNEAQ (reference sequence). Trimming took off 6 bases at V and 3 bases at J, with 12 bases between the two ends. The CDR3 totals 13 residues. This chain's CDR3 is CASSFGQLYEQYF. In DNA, the CDR3 is TGTGCCAGCAGTTTCGGACAGCTCTACGAGCAGTACTTC.

This clonotype was found many times. The V and J genes are TRBV28 and TRBJ2-5; D not resolved. V was pared by 3 bases and J by 5 bases, with 16 bases between. This CDR3 region has 15 residues. CDR1 is MDHEN and CDR2 is SYDVKM in the germline V gene. As DNA, the CDR3 is TGTGCCAGCAGTTTGATAGGGCGTCGCTCGGAGACCCAGTACTTC. This gives the protein CASSLIGRRSETQYF.

This clonotype appeared many times. J is TRBJ2-7 and V is TRBV7-2; TRBD2 matches 8 bases. J was trimmed by 4 bases and V by 2 bases; bases with no gene match: 7. Germline-derived CDR1 and CDR2 are SGHTA and FQGNSA. CDR3 length equals 15 residues. The CDR3 loop reads CASSLLRGAGYEQYF. CDR3 coding DNA: TGTGCCAGCAGCTTATTGCGGGGGGCAGGGTACGAGCAGTACTTC.

This clonotype was counted many times. V and J are TRBV6-1 and TRBJ1-1, with D uncertain. The CDR3 consists of 14 residues. CDR1 MNHNS and CDR2 SASEGT come from the germline V gene. Trimming cost V 4 bases and J 6 bases, with 15 bases left between them. CDR3 sequence: CASSGSGLRPEAFF. CDR3 nucleotides: TGTGCCAGCAGTGGGTCCGGCCTCAGGCCTGAAGCTTTCTTT.

The table lists this clonotype with many counts. This chain links TRBV11-2 with TRBJ2-6, with D perhaps matching TRBD2 (5 bases). The CDR3 has 16 amino acids. Germline lookup yields CDR1 SGHAT and CDR2 FQNNGV. V lost 2 bases and J lost 0, with 8 bases in between. As DNA, the CDR3 is TGTGCCAGCAGCTTATATGGAGGCTCTGGGGCCAACGTCCTGACTTTC. It encodes CASSLYGGSGANVLTF.

This clonotype appeared a few times. The CDR3: CASSRGGRNTIYF. CDR3 coding DNA: TGTGCCAGCAGTCGTGGCGGGAGAAACACCATATATTTT. The genes are TRBV6-1 and TRBJ1-3, with D unclear. The CDR3 spans 13 residues. Trimming cost V 5 bases and J 5 bases, with 10 bases left between them. The germline CDR1 and CDR2 sequences are MNHNS and SASEGT.

The chain is built from TRBV12-3 or TRBV12-4 and TRBJ2-7, with D possibly matching TRBD1 (5 bases). The V end was cut by 3 bases, the J end by 2 bases, with 14 bases between. This CDR3 spans 15 amino acids. Here the CDR3 reads CASSFAGNIPYEQYF. In DNA form, the CDR3 reads TGTGCCAGCAGTTTTGCAGGGAACATCCCCTACGAGCAGTACTTC.

This clonotype was counted ten times or more. This rearrangement joins TRBV11-2 to TRBJ2-7, with a possible D match to TRBD2 (7 bases). V was cut by 2 bases and J by 3 bases, with 11 bases left in between. The germline V gene has CDR1 SGHAT and CDR2 FQNNGV. The CDR3 loop spans 14 amino acids. CDR3 loop: CASSLMRGHYEQYF. For the CDR3, the DNA is TGTGCCAGCAGCTTAATGCGGGGGCACTACGAGCAGTACTTC.

Many counts were recorded for this clonotype. The chain combines TRBV11-1 with TRBJ1-1; 8 bases match TRBD1. Germline V gene sequence: CDR1 SGHAT, CDR2 FQDESV (reference sequence). V was pared by 0 bases and J by 4 bases, with 7 bases of the junction left unmatched. CDR3 length equals 16 residues. CDR3 coding DNA: TGTGCCAGCAGCTTAGCGGAGGCAGGGGGCTTCACTGAAGCTTTCTTT. Amino acid sequence: CASSLAEAGGFTEAFF.